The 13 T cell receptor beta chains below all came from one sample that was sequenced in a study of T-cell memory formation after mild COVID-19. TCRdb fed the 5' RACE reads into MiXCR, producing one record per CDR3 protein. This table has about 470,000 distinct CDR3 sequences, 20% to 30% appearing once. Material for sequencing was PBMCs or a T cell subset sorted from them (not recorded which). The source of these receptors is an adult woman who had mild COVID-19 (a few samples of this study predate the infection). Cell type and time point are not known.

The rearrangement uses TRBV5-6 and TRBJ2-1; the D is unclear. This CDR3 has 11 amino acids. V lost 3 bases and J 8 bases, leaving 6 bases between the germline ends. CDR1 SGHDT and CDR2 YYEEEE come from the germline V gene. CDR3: CASSSAYEQFF. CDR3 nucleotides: TGTGCCAGCAGCTCAGCCTATGAGCAGTTCTTC.

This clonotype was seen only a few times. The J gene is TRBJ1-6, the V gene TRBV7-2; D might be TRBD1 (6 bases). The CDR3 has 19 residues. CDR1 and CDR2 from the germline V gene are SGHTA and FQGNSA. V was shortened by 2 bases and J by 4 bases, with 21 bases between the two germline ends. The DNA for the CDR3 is TGTGCCAGCAGCTTATATTCTGGCCTCGGACAGCTGTATAATTCACCCCTCCACTTT. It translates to CASSLYSGLGQLYNSPLHF.

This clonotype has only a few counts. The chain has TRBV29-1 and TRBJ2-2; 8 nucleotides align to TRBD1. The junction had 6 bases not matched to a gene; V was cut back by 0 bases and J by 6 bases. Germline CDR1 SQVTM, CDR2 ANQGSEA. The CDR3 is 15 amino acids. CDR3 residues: CSVEDRGRLPGELFF. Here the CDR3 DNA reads TGCAGCGTTGAAGACAGGGGGCGCCTGCCCGGGGAGCTGTTTTTT.

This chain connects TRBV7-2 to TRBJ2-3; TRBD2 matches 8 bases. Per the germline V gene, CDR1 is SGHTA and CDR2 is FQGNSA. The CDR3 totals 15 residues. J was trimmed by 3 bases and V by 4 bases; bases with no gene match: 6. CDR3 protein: CASSSIREGTDTQYF. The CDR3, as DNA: TGTGCCAGCAGCTCTATTCGGGAGGGGACAGATACGCAGTATTTT.

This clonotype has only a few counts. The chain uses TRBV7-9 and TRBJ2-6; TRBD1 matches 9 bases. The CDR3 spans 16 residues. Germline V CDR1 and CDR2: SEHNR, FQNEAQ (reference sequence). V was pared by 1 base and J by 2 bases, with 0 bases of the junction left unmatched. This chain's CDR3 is CASSLDRGPGANVLTF. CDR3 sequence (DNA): TGTGCCAGCAGCTTAGACAGGGGGCCTGGGGCCAACGTCCTGACTTTC.

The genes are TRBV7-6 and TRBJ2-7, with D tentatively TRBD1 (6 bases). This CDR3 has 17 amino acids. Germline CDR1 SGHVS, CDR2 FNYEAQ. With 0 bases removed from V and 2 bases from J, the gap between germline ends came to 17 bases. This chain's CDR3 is CASSLASGAFSTYEQYF. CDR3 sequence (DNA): TGTGCCAGCAGCTTAGCGTCAGGGGCGTTTAGCACCTACGAGCAGTACTTC.

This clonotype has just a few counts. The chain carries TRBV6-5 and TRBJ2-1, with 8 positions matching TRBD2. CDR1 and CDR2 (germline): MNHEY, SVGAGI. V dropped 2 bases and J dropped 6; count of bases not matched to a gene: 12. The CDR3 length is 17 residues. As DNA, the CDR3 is TGTGCCAGCAGTTACGGACCTGTAAGGACTAGCTTCAATGAGCAGTTCTTC. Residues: CASSYGPVRTSFNEQFF.

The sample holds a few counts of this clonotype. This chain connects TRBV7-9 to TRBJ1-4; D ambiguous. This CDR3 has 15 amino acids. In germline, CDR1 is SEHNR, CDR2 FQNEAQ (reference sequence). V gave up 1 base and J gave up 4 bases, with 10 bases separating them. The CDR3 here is CASSLESGGNEKLFF. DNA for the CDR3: TGTGCCAGCAGCTTAGAAAGCGGCGGTAATGAAAAACTGTTTTTT.

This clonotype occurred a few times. The CDR3 protein is CASGRQGADTQYF. The CDR3 DNA reads TGTGCCAGCGGGAGACAAGGCGCAGATACGCAGTATTTT. This chain joins TRBV7-3 and TRBJ2-3, with D perhaps TRBD2 (5 bases). Germline V gene sequence: CDR1 SGHTA, CDR2 FQGTGA. CDR3 size: 13 residues. The germline V and J ends were trimmed by 8 bases and 4 bases, with 13 bases remaining between them.

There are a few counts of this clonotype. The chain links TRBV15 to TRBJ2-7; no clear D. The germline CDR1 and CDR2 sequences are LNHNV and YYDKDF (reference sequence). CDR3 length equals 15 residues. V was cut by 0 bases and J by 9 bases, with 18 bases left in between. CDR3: CATSRDQSRDLGQYF. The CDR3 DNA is TGTGCCACCAGCAGAGATCAGTCCAGAGACCTTGGGCAGTACTTC.

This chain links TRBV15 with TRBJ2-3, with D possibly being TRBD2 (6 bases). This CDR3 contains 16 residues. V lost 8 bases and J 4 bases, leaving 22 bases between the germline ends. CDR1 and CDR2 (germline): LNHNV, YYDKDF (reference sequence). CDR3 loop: CATGIAADWGPDTQYF. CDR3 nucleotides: TGTGCCACCGGGATAGCGGCCGATTGGGGCCCAGATACGCAGTATTTT.

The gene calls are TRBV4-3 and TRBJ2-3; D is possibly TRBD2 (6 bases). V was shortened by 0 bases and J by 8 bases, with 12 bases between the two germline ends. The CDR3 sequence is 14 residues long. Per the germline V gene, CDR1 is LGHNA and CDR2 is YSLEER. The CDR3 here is CASSQDRRVATQYF. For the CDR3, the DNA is TGCGCCAGCAGCCAAGATAGGAGGGTAGCTACGCAGTATTTT.

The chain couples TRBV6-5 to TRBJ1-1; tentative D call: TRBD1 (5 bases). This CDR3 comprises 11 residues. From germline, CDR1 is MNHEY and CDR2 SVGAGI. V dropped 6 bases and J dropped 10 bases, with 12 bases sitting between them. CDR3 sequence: CASRDQRGAFF. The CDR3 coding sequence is TGTGCCAGCAGGGATCAAAGGGGAGCTTTCTTT.